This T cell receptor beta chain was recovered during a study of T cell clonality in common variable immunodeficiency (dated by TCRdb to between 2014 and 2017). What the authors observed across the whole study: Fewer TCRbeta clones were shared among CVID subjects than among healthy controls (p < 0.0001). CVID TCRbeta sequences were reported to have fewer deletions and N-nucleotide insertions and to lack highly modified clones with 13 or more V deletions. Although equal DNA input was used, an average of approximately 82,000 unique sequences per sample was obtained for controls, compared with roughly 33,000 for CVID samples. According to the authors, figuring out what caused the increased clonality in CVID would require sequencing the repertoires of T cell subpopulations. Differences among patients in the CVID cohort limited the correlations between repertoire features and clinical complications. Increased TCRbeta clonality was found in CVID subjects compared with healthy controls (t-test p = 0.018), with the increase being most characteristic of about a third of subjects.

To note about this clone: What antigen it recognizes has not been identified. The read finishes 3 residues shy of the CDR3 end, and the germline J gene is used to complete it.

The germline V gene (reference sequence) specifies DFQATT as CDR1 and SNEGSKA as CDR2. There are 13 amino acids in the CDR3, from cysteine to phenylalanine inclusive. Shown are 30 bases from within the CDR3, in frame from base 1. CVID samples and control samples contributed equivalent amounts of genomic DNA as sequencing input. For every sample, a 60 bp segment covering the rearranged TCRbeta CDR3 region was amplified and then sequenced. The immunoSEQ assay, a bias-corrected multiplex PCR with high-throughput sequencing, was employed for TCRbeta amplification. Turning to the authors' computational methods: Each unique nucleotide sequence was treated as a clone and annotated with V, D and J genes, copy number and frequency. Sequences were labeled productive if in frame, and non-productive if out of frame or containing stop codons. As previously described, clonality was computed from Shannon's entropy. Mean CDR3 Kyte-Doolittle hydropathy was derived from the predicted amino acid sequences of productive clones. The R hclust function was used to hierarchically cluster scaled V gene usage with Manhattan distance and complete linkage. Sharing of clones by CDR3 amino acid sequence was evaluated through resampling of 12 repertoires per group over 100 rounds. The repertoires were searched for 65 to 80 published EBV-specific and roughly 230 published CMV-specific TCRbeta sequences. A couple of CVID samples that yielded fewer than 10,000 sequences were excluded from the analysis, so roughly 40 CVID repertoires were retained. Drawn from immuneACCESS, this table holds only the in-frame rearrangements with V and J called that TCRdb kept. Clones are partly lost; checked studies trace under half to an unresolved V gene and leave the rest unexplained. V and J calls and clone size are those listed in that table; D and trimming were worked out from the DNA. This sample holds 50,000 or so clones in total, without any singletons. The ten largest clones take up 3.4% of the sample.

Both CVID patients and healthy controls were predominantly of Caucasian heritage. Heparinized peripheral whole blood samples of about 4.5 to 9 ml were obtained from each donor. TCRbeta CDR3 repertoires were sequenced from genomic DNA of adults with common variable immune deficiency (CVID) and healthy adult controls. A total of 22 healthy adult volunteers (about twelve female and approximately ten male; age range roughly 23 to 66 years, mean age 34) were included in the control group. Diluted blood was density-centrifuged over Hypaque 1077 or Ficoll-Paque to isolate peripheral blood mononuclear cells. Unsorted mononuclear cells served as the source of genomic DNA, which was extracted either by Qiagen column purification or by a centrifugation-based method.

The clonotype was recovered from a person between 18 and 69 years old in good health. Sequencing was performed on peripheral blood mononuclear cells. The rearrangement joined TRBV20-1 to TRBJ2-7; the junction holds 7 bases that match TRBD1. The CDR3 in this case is CRAAGGVGYEQYF. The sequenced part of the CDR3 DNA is TGCAGGGCTGCAGGGGGAGTTGGCTACGAG.